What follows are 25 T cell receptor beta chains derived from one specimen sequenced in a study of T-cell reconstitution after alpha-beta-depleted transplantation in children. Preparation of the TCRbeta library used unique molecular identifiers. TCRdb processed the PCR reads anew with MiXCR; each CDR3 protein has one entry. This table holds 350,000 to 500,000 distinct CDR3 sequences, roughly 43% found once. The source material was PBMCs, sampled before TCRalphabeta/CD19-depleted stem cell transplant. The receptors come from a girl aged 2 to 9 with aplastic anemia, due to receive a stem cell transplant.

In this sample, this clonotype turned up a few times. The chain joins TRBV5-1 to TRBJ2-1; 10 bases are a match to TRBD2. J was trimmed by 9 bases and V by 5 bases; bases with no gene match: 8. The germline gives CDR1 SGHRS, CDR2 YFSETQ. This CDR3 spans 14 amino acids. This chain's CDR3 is CASRVASGSSEQFF. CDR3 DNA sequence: TGCGCCAGCAGGGTGGCTAGCGGGAGTAGTGAGCAGTTCTTC.

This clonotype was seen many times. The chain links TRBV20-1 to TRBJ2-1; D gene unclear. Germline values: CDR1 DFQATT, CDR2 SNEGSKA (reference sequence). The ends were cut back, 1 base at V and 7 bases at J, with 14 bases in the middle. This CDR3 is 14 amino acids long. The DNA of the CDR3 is TGCAGTGCTAGAGTCACCAGTACACGGAATGAGCAGTTCTTC. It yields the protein CSARVTSTRNEQFF.

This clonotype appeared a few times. The chain's CDR3 is CAISEQGNSQDEQYF. The CDR3 nucleotides read TGTGCCATCAGTGAGCAGGGGAATTCCCAGGACGAGCAGTACTTC. The chain couples TRBV10-3 to TRBJ2-7, with TRBD1 as a possible D gene (6 bases). In germline, CDR1 is ENHRY, CDR2 SYGVKD. This CDR3 is 15 amino acids long. V was cut by 2 bases and J by 5 bases, with 16 bases left in between.

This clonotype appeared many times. The CDR3 DNA follows: TGCGCCAGCAGCTTGGTAGCGGGAACTAGCACAGATACGCAGTATTTT. Protein product: CASSLVAGTSTDTQYF. V gene TRBV5-1 combines with J gene TRBJ2-3, with 8 positions matching TRBD2. The length of the CDR3 is 16 residues. V lost 0 bases, J lost 0 bases, and 3 bases stayed unmatched. Germline V lookup: CDR1 SGHRS, CDR2 YFSETQ.

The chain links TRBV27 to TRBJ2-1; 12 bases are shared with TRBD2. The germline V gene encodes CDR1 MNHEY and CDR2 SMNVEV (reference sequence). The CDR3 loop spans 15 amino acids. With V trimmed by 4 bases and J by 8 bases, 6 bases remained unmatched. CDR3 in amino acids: CASSSTSGSMDEQFF. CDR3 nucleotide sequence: TGTGCCAGCAGTTCGACTAGCGGGAGTATGGATGAGCAGTTCTTC.

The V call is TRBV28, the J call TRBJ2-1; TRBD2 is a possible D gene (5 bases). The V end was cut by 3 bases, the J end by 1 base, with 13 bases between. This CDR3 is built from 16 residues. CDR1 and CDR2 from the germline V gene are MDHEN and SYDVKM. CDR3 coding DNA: TGTGCCAGCAGTTTTGATTCGGGAAAGTCCTACAATGAGCAGTTCTTC. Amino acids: CASSFDSGKSYNEQFF.

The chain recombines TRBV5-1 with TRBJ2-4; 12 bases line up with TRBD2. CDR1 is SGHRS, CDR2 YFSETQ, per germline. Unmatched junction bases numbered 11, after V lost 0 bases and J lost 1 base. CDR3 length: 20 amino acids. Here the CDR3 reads CASSLDPRTTSGSAKNIQYF. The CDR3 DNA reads TGCGCCAGCAGCTTGGACCCCCGAACGACTAGCGGGAGCGCCAAAAACATTCAGTACTTC.

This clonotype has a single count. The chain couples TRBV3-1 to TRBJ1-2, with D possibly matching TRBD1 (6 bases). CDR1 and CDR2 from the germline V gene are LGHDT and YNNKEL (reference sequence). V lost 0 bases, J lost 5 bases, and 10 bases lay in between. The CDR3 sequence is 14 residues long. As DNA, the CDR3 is TGTGCCAGCAGCCAAGACAGGGGAGCTTATGGCTACACCTTC. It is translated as CASSQDRGAYGYTF.

This chain's CDR3 is CAWRTGSNTEAFF. CDR3 nucleotide sequence: TGTGCCTGGAGAACAGGTTCGAACACTGAAGCTTTCTTT. The chain carries TRBV30 and TRBJ1-1; TRBD1 might be the D (5 bases). Germline lookup yields CDR1 GTSNPN and CDR2 SVGIG (reference sequence). V lost 3 bases to trimming and J lost 1 base, with 9 bases between them. The CDR3 length is 13 residues.

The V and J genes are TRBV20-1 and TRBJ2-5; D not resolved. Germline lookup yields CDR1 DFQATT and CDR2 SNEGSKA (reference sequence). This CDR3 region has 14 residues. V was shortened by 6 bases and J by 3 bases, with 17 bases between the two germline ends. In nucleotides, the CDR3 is TGCAGTGCCCCGATCCTGAGCTTTAAAGAGACCCAGTACTTC. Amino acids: CSAPILSFKETQYF.

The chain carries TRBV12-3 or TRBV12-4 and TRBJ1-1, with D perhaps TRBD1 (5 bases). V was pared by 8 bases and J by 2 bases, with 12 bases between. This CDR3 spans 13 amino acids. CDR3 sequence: CASRTGTNTEAFF. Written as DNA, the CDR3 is TGTGCCAGCCGCACAGGCACAAACACTGAAGCTTTCTTT.

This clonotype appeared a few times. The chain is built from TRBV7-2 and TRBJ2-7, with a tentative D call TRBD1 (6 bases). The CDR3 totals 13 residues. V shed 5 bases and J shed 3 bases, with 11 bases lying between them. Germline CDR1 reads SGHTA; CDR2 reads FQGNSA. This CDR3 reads CASSTDRSYEQYF. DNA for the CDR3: TGTGCCAGCAGCACCGACAGGAGCTACGAGCAGTACTTC. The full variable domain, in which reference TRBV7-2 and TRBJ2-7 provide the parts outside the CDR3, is GAGVSQSPSNKVTEKGKDVELRCDPISGHTALYWYRQSLGQGLEFLIYFQGNSAPDKSGLPSDRFSAERTGGSVSTLTIQRTQQEDSAVYLCASSTDRSYEQYFGPGTRLTVT.

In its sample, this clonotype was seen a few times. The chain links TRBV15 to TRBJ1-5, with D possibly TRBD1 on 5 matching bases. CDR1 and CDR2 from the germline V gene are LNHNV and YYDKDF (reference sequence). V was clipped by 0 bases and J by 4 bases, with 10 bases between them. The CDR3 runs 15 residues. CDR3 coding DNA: TGTGCCACCAGCAGAGATGGGGGGTTGAATCAGCCCCAGCATTTT. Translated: CATSRDGGLNQPQHF.

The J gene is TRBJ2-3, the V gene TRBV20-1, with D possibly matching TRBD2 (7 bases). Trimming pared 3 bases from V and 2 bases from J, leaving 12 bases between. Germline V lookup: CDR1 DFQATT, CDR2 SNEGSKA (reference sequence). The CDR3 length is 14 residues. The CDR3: CSASVAGATDTQYF. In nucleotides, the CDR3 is TGCAGTGCTAGCGTGGCGGGGGCCACAGATACGCAGTATTTT.

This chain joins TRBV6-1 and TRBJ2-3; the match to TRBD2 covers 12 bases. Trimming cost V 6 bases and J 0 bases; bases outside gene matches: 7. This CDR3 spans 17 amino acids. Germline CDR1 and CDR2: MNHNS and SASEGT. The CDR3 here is CASRSGLAGSSTDTQYF. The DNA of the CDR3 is TGTGCCAGCAGGTCCGGACTAGCGGGATCTAGCACAGATACGCAGTATTTT.

The CDR3 DNA follows: TGCGCCAGCAGCTCGAAGGGGTCCTACGAGCAGTACTTC. Encoded protein: CASSSKGSYEQYF. The genes are TRBV5-1 and TRBJ2-7, with a tentative D call TRBD1 (5 bases). The germline gives CDR1 SGHRS, CDR2 YFSETQ. V lost 3 bases to trimming and J lost 1 base, with 8 bases between them. CDR3 length equals 13 residues.

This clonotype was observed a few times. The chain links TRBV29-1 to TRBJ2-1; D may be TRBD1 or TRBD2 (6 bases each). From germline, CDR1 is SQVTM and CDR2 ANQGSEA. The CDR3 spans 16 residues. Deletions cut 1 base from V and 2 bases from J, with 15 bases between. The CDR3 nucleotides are TGCAGCGTTGAAGGACACGCCGGGGGCCCCTACAATGAGCAGTTCTTC. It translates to CSVEGHAGGPYNEQFF.

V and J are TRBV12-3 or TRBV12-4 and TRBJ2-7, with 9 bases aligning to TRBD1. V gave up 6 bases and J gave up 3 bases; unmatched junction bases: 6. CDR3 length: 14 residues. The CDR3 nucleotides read TGTGCCAGCAGAGCAGGGACAGGGTACTACGAGCAGTACTTC. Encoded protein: CASRAGTGYYEQYF.

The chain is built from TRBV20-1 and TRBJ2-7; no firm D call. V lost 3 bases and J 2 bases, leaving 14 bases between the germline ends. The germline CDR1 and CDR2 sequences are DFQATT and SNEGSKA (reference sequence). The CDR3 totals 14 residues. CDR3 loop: CSASSPSITYEQYF. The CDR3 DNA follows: TGCAGTGCTAGTTCACCATCAATAACCTACGAGCAGTACTTC.

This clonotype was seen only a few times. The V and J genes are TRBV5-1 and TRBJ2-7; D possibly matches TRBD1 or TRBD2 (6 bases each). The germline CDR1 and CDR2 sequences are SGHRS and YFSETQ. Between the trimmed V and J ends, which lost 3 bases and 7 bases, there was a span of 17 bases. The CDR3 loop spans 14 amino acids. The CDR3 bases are TGCGCCAGCAGCTACAACGGGGGCCGGGGGGAGCAGTACTTC. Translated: CASSYNGGRGEQYF.

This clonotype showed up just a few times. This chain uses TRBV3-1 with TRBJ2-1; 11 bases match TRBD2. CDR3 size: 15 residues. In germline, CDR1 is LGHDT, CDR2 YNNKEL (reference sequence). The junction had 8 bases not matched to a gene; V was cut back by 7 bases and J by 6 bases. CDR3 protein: CASKDSGRASNEQFF. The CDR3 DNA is TGTGCCAGCAAGGATAGCGGGAGGGCGTCCAATGAGCAGTTCTTC.

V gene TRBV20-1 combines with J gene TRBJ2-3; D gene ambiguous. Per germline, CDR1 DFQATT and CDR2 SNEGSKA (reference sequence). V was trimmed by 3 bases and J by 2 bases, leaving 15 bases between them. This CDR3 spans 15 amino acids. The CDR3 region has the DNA TGCAGTGCTAGTAGAGCGCCTACGATCACAGATACGCAGTATTTT. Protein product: CSASRAPTITDTQYF.

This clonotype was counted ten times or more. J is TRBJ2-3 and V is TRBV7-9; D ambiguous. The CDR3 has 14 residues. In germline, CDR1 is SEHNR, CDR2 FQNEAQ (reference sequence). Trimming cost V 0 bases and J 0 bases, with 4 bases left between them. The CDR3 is CASSLAGSTDTQYF. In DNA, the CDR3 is TGTGCCAGCAGCTTAGCGGGCAGCACAGATACGCAGTATTTT.

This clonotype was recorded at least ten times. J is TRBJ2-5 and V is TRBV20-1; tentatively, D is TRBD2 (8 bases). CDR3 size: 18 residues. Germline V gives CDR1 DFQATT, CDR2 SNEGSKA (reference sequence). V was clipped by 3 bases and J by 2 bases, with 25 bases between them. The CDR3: CSASTGTALAGKQETQYF. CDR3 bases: TGCAGTGCTAGTACCGGGACAGCGTTAGCGGGGAAGCAAGAGACCCAGTACTTC.

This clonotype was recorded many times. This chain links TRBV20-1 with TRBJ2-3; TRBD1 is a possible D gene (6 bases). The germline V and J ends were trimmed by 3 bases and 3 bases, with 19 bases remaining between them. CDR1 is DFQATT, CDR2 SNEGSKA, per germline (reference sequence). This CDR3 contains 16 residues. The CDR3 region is CSASGFGRGGTDTQYF. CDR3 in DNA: TGCAGTGCTAGCGGTTTTGGCAGGGGTGGGACAGATACGCAGTATTTT.